Presented here are 5 T cell receptor beta chains from one specimen sequenced in a study of blood T cell repertoires in COVID-19. Clones were sequenced by immunoSEQ multiplex PCR, and TCRdb holds only the in-frame ones, with some missing. The sample comprises 200,000 to 250,000 clones, roughly 90% of which are singletons, and under 4% rests with the top ten. The source material was PBMCs or T cells enriched from blood (not recorded which). All receptors come from a woman aged 40 to 55 with acute COVID-19.

This clone was counted once. The genes are TRBV27 and TRBJ1-2; 9 bases agree with TRBD1. Trimming at V came to 6 bases and at J to 13 bases, leaving 15 bases not matched to a gene. The CDR3 extends over 14 amino acids. Germline values: CDR1 MNHEY, CDR2 SMNVEV (reference sequence). This chain's CDR3 is CASSPVRDRVLSTF. As DNA, the CDR3 is TGTGCCAGCAGCCCAGTCCGGGACAGGGTACTCTCCACCTTC.

The V and J genes are TRBV5-8 and TRBJ2-3, with D tentatively TRBD1 (7 bases). The CDR3 contains 17 residues. CDR1 SGHTS and CDR2 YDEGEE come from the germline V gene. V gave up 4 bases and J gave up 0 bases, with 18 bases separating them. CDR3 sequence reads: CASSLQGGGTSTDTQYF. The DNA of the CDR3 is TGTGCCAGCAGCCTCCAGGGGGGCGGAACTAGCACAGATACGCAGTATTTT.

The rearrangement uses TRBV29-1 and TRBJ1-1; D call uncertain. V lost 5 bases to trimming and J lost 1 base, with 11 bases between them. CDR1 SQVTM and CDR2 ANQGSEA come from the germline V gene. This CDR3 is built from 13 residues. The CDR3 spells CSVWYTANTEAFF. CDR3 coding DNA: TGCAGCGTTTGGTACACAGCGAACACTGAAGCTTTCTTT.

V is TRBV7-2 and J is TRBJ2-2; 9 nucleotides agree with TRBD2. CDR1 SGHTA and CDR2 FQGNSA come from the germline V gene. This CDR3 has 15 residues. J lost 4 bases, V lost 7 bases, and 7 bases had no gene match. The CDR3 DNA is TGTGCCAGCACCGCGGGGGGGGGCGTCACCGGGGAGCTGTTTTTT. This sequence encodes CASTAGGGVTGELFF. The whole variable domain, filled in from reference TRBV7-2 and TRBJ2-2, reads GAGVSQSPSNKVTEKGKDVELRCDPISGHTALYWYRQSLGQGLEFLIYFQGNSAPDKSGLPSDRFSAERTGGSVSTLTIQRTQQEDSAVYLCASTAGGGVTGELFFGEGSRLTVL.

The count of this clone is one. The V gene is TRBV18, the J gene TRBJ1-2, with a tentative D call TRBD1 (5 bases). Germline CDR1 is KGHSH and CDR2 is LQKENI. This CDR3 is built from 15 residues. Trimming removed 2 bases at V and 8 bases at J, with 18 bases between. This chain's CDR3 is CASSPTVAGPEGYTF. The CDR3 nucleotides read TGTGCCAGCTCACCAACTGTGGCAGGGCCAGAGGGCTACACCTTC. The full variable domain, completed using reference TRBV18 and TRBJ1-2, is NAGVMQNPRHLVRRRGQEARLRCSPMKGHSHVYWYRQLPEEGLKFMVYLQKENIIDESGMPKERFSAEFPKEGPSILRIQQVVRGDSAAYFCASSPTVAGPEGYTFGSGTRLTVV.